This T cell receptor (beta chain) was retrieved from a study of beta chain features in type 1 diabetes (dated by TCRdb to the late 2010s). A note on the overall study: Mean age, gender distribution, total cell number and subset yield were not different between patients and healthy donors. The study compared TCRB repertoires of sorted circulating CD4+ T cell subsets between recently diagnosed type 1 diabetes patients and matched healthy donors. Across all samples, about 110 million sorted cells were examined, and cell number per subset correlated strongly with RNA yield. Regulatory and stem cell-like memory subsets were isolated from only 8 patients and roughly eight healthy donors, whereas naive and central memory subsets came from all 28 donors. Results the study describes overall, beyond this receptor: At VDJ recombination sites, patients with type 1 diabetes made fewer insertions and deleted more nucleotides, a pattern implying thymic rearrangement abnormalities. Because cDNA rather than genomic DNA was sequenced, highly expressing activated cells could have been over-represented, although no difference in activation and CD3 levels was found between groups. HLA sub-analyses involved small numbers of individuals, so any influence of HLA type on TCRB rearrangement remained unresolved. Naive, central memory and regulatory TCRB repertoires appeared to be more alike among patients than among healthy donors. Type 1 diabetes patients showed a moderate but significant shortening of TCRB CDR3 length in all four CD4+ subsets. PCR might favor shorter templates, but patient and control samples were amplified and corrected together, so any skew would affect both groups equally.

All of the isolated RNA was reverse transcribed with the High Capacity cDNA Reverse Transcription Kit, so expressed TCRB transcripts were sequenced. Deep immunoSEQ sequencing was performed on naive, central memory and regulatory T cell samples, with an average of roughly 3.6 million total reads per sample. Sorted cells were lysed in RLT buffer, and RNA was extracted using DNase-treated RNeasy Micro or Mini kits according to cell number. Each cell subset was processed on its own to prevent cross-contamination, while patient and healthy donor samples were processed together. TCRB sequences were amplified from cDNA with the immunoSEQ multiplex PCR, producing 87-bp fragments spanning the CDR3 region. Sequencing of the amplicons was done on the Illumina HiSeq platform. As for how the authors treated the data: PCR bias was corrected computationally using synthetic template baselines, and reads within Hamming distance 2 were collapsed, with unmergeable singletons discarded. Reads were aligned against IMGT to assign V, D and J genes, CDR3 length and insertions or deletions at six rearrangement sites. Within each subset, clonotype counts were normalized to sorted cell number, after which true diversity and Gini coefficients were computed with the tcR R package. Repertoire sharing was quantified using the overlap coefficient calculated on TCRB nucleotide sequences. In TCRdb, the immuneACCESS table is reduced to in-frame sequences with V and J assigned. These tables do not hold every clone; where another copy was compared, an unresolved V gene accounts for under half, and the others remain unexplained. The V and J calls and the clone size are those of that table, but D and trimming were determined from the DNA. This sample comprises 95,000 to 150,000 clones, around 17% of them detected only once. Clones ranked in the top ten supply 2% to 3% of the sample.

From each donor, a single peripheral blood sample of 95 to 150 mL on average was drawn into heparinised tubes. A BD FACSAria II and a panel including CD45RO, CCR7, CD25, CD127, CD95 and CD27 were used to sort naive, central memory, regulatory and stem cell-like memory CD4+ T cells. A purity above 95% was achieved for all sorted populations. PBMCs were separated immediately by Lymphoprep density gradient centrifugation and were stained directly, without being cultured. To minimize batch effects, samples were stained and sorted in pairs, one healthy donor with one patient per experiment. The CDR3 runs 13 amino acids, cysteine and phenylalanine included. The read is trimmed to its CDR3 DNA, 39 bases read in frame from base 1. Taken from the germline V gene, the CDR1 and CDR2 loops are KGHSH and LQKENI. The junction carries 13 bases between V and J, which are trimmed by 3 bases and 7 bases respectively.

This clone has only a few counts. What antigen it recognizes has not been identified. No per-base quality is available; no much larger clone lies one base away. Sequenced input: central memory CD4+ T cells from blood. The receptor chain draws on TRBV18 and TRBJ2-7; the D gene lacks a confident call. This receptor was identified in a man aged 25 to 40 with type 1 diabetes. CDR3 protein: CASSPTSVGEQYF. DNA sequence: TGTGCCAGCTCACCTACGTCGGTGGGAGAGCAGTACTTC.